The 11 T cell receptor beta chains given below trace back to one sample, sequenced in a study of blood T cell repertoires in COVID-19. Clones were sequenced by immunoSEQ multiplex PCR, and TCRdb holds only the in-frame ones, with some missing. Found here are 25,000 to 35,000 clones, 81% of them singletons; the top ten hold roughly a sixth. Sequenced input: peripheral blood. Receptors were obtained from a woman aged 60-75 years with acute or convalescent COVID-19.

By frequency in the sample, this clone is large. The V gene is TRBV6-5, the J gene TRBJ1-1; D ambiguous. Trimming left V 4 bases short and J 9 bases short, with 12 bases between. This CDR3 has 12 amino acids. CDR1 MNHEY and CDR2 SVGAGI come from the germline V gene. In nucleotides, the CDR3 is TGTGCCAGCAGTTTTGCCGGGATGCAAGCTTTCTTT. Translation: CASSFAGMQAFF.

The chain combines TRBV11-3 with TRBJ1-1; unclear D gene. Germline V CDR1 and CDR2: SGHNT, YENEEA. CDR3 length: 13 amino acids. Trimming took off 1 base at V and 5 bases at J, with 8 bases between the two ends. CDR3 sequence: CASSLVSGTEAFF. The CDR3 bases are TGTGCCAGCAGCTTAGTTAGCGGGACTGAAGCTTTCTTT.

This clone turned up a few times. V is TRBV6-5 and J is TRBJ1-3; 7 positions agree with TRBD1. The CDR3 sequence is 14 residues long. Germline assignment: CDR1 MNHEY and CDR2 SVGAGI. V shed 6 bases, J shed 4 bases, and the junction held 6 bases outside the gene matches. As DNA, the CDR3 is TGTGCCAGCAGACCCGACAGGGCGGGAAACACCATATATTTT. It specifies CASRPDRAGNTIYF.

CDR3 DNA sequence: TGTGCCAGCAGCTTACGGCAAGAGACCCAGTACTTC. The encoded protein is CASSLRQETQYF. V usage is TRBV7-6 and J usage is TRBJ2-5, with no clear D. Germline values: CDR1 SGHVS, CDR2 FNYEAQ. Trimming removed 2 bases from V and 2 bases from J, with 3 bases in between. This CDR3 has 12 residues. Drawing the rest from reference TRBV7-6 and TRBJ2-5, the complete variable domain is GAGVSQSPRYKVTKRGQDVALRCDPISGHVSLYWYRQALGQGPEFLTYFNYEAQQDKSGLPNDRFSAERPEGSISTLTIQRTEQRDSAMYRCASSLRQETQYFGPGTRLLVL.

A few counts support this clone. This chain links TRBV5-1 with TRBJ2-2; D remains unclear. With 5 bases removed from V and 1 base from J, the gap between germline ends came to 9 bases. The CDR3 covers 14 residues. Germline CDR1 is SGHRS and CDR2 is YFSETQ. For the CDR3, the DNA is TGCGCCAGCAGGATTAGCATGAACACCGGGGAGCTGTTTTTT. Translated: CASRISMNTGELFF.

This clone rates as large. This chain connects TRBV13 to TRBJ2-1; 9 bases line up with TRBD1. CDR1 and CDR2 (germline): PRHDT, FYEKMQ (reference sequence). V trimming: 5 bases; J trimming: 4 bases; junction bases outside the gene matches: 18. This CDR3 comprises 19 residues. CDR3 amino acids: CASSPTPTGGFDFYNEQFF. The CDR3, as DNA: TGTGCCAGCAGCCCGACGCCTACAGGGGGCTTCGACTTTTACAATGAGCAGTTCTTC.

This clone was seen a handful of times. This chain joins TRBV19 and TRBJ1-5, with D tentatively TRBD1 (5 bases). Germline lookup yields CDR1 LNHDA and CDR2 SQIVND (reference sequence). The CDR3 has 14 amino acids. V was shortened by 3 bases and J by 5 bases, with 11 bases between the two germline ends. Written as DNA, the CDR3 is TGTGCCAGTAGTATGCCGCGCAGGGATCAGCCCCAGCATTTT. This translates into CASSMPRRDQPQHF. The full variable domain, with the rest looked up from reference TRBV19 and TRBJ1-5, is DGGITQSPKYLFRKEGQNVTLSCEQNLNHDAMYWYRQDPGQGLRLIYYSQIVNDFQKGDIAEGYSVSREKKESFPLTVTSAQKNPTAFYLCASSMPRRDQPQHFGDGTRLSIL.

The table lists this clone with a count of one. The V gene is TRBV10-3, the J gene TRBJ1-4; D remains ambiguous. Germline-derived CDR1 and CDR2 are ENHRY and SYGVKD. The CDR3 runs to 14 residues. The V and J ends lost 6 bases and 0 bases respectively, with 8 bases between them. Here the CDR3 DNA reads TGTGCCATCAGCCAGTTCTCAACTAATGAAAAACTGTTTTTT. Amino acids: CAISQFSTNEKLFF.

The CDR3 nucleotides are TGTGCCAGCAGGCCCACAGGGGTGACCACAGATACGCAGTATTTT. Encoded protein: CASRPTGVTTDTQYF. V and J are TRBV14 and TRBJ2-3; 7 nucleotides align to TRBD1. V lost 6 bases and J lost 2; bases outside the gene matches: 8. CDR1 and CDR2 from the germline V gene are SGHDN and FVKESK. The CDR3 sequence is 15 residues long. Full variable domain (remainder filled in from reference TRBV14 and TRBJ2-3): EAGVTQFPSHSVIEKGQTVTLRCDPISGHDNLYWYRRVMGKEIKFLLHFVKESKQDESGMPNNRFLAERTGGTYSTLKVQPAELEDSGVYFCASRPTGVTTDTQYFGPGTRLTVL.

This chain uses TRBV5-4 with TRBJ2-2; 7 bases are shared with TRBD1. V was clipped by 1 base and J by 1 base; unmatched bases: 4. The CDR3 sequence is 16 residues long. CDR1 is SGHNT and CDR2 is YYREEE in the germline V gene (reference sequence). CDR3 nucleotide sequence: TGTGCCAGCAGCTTGCCCCGACAGGGGAACACCGGGGAGCTGTTTTTT. It yields the protein CASSLPRQGNTGELFF. The full variable domain, its missing parts supplied by reference TRBV5-4 and TRBJ2-2, is ETGVTQSPTHLIKTRGQQVTLRCSSQSGHNTVSWYQQALGQGPQFIFQYYREEENGRGNFPPRFSGLQFPNYSSELNVNALELDDSALYLCASSLPRQGNTGELFFGEGSRLTVL.

The rearrangement joins TRBV6-5 to TRBJ2-7; D may be TRBD2 (5 bases). The V gene lost 7 bases and the J gene lost 1 base, with 17 bases spanning the gap. There are 15 residues in the CDR3. Germline V lookup: CDR1 MNHEY, CDR2 SVGAGI. CDR3: CASNPLLGSSYEQYF. Written as DNA, the CDR3 is TGTGCCAGCAACCCCCTACTAGGCTCTTCCTACGAGCAGTACTTC.